Shown below are 21 T cell receptor beta chains from a single sample sequenced in a study of T cells in pancreatic ductal adenocarcinoma. The table came from immunoSEQ multiplex PCR; TCRdb's copy has only in-frame clones and leaves some out. Among under 20,000 clones listed, 88% were seen once. Surgery without prior neoadjuvant therapy was the treatment of the selected pancreatic ductal adenocarcinoma patients. Input material: PBMCs. Every receptor here comes from a human donor with pancreatic ductal adenocarcinoma.

The chain carries TRBV7-9 and TRBJ1-1; possible D gene TRBD1, 5 bases. Trimming cost V 5 bases and J 0 bases, with 10 bases left between them. The germline gives CDR1 SEHNR, CDR2 FQNEAQ (reference sequence). The CDR3 has 14 residues. The CDR3 reads CASSPQAVNTEAFF. The CDR3 DNA is TGTGCCAGCAGCCCACAGGCCGTGAACACTGAAGCTTTCTTT.

The V gene is TRBV12-2, the J gene TRBJ1-4. TRBV12-2 is a listed pseudogene. The CDR3 totals 12 residues. The CDR3 is CALRPGDEKLFF. The CDR3 coding sequence is TGTGCCCTGCGGCCGGGGGATGAAAAACTGTTTTTT.

The chain is built from TRBV2 and TRBJ2-7, with D perhaps matching TRBD1 (5 bases). This CDR3 has 14 amino acids. The V gene's germline CDR1 is SNHLY and CDR2 FYNNEI. The V end lost 1 base, the J end lost 7 bases, and 14 bases lay between the germline ends. For the CDR3, the DNA is TGTGCCAGCAGTGAAGGGAACAGGCAGGGAGAGCAGTACTTC. Translated: CASSEGNRQGEQYF.

V is TRBV5-6 and J is TRBJ1-2; D is unresolved. The ends were cut back, 3 bases at V and 5 bases at J, with 5 bases in the middle. Germline V gene sequence: CDR1 SGHDT, CDR2 YYEEEE. This CDR3 has 11 amino acids. This chain's CDR3 is CASSSGYGYTF. Here the CDR3 DNA reads TGTGCCAGCAGCTCCGGGTATGGCTACACCTTC. Combining the CDR3 with reference TRBV5-6 and TRBJ1-2 gives the whole variable domain DAGVTQSPTHLIKTRGQQVTLRCSPKSGHDTVSWYQQALGQGPQFIFQYYEEEERQRGNFPDRFSGHQFPNYSSELNVNALLLGDSALYLCASSSGYGYTFGSGTRLTVV.

The rearrangement uses TRBV10-3 and TRBJ1-5, with D possibly being TRBD1 (6 bases). Germline loops: CDR1 ENHRY, CDR2 SYGVKD. The ends were cut back, 4 bases at V and 3 bases at J, with 7 bases in the middle. The CDR3 extends over 13 amino acids. CDR3 sequence: CAISGQVNQPQHF. The CDR3 DNA sequence: TGTGCCATCAGTGGACAGGTCAATCAGCCCCAGCATTTT.

The rearrangement links TRBV27 to TRBJ2-7; 13 bases line up with TRBD2. From germline, CDR1 is MNHEY and CDR2 SMNVEV (reference sequence). The CDR3 is 15 residues long. The junction had 7 bases not matched to a gene; V was cut back by 4 bases and J by 7 bases. Written as DNA, the CDR3 is TGTGCCAGCAGTTCCCCACTAGCGGGGGGGCGGGAGCAGTACTTC. Translated, it gives CASSSPLAGGREQYF.

This clone was seen a single time. This CDR3 reads CASSIEGQGIGYTF. The CDR3 coding sequence is TGTGCCAGTAGTATAGAAGGACAGGGGATTGGCTACACCTTC. The chain joins TRBV19 to TRBJ1-2, with 9 bases fitting TRBD1. Germline V gives CDR1 LNHDA, CDR2 SQIVND (reference sequence). The CDR3 runs 14 residues. V shed 0 bases, J shed 7 bases, and the junction held 3 bases outside the gene matches.

This clone occurred a few times. V usage is TRBV5-6 and J usage is TRBJ1-3; TRBD1 is a possible D gene (6 bases). The CDR3 consists of 16 residues. CDR1 and CDR2 from the germline V gene are SGHDT and YYEEEE. Trimming removed 0 bases at V and 4 bases at J, with 14 bases between. CDR3: CASSLASGAGGNTIYF. CDR3 in DNA: TGTGCCAGCAGCTTGGCCTCAGGGGCTGGCGGAAACACCATATATTTT.

The CDR3, as DNA: TGTGCCATCAGTATAGGACAGGGGGATGGCTACACCTTC. It codes for CAISIGQGDGYTF. The genes are TRBV10-3 and TRBJ1-2; 10 bases agree with TRBD1. Losses at the gene ends were 5 bases for V and 6 bases for J; bases not matched to a gene: 3. This CDR3 contains 13 residues. CDR1 and CDR2 (germline): ENHRY, SYGVKD.

V and J are TRBV6-5 and TRBJ2-1; TRBD2 is a possible D gene (5 bases). This CDR3 contains 15 residues. V was shortened by 0 bases and J by 0 bases, with 6 bases between the two germline ends. Germline V gene data show CDR1 as MNHEY and CDR2 as SVGAGI. The CDR3 bases are TGTGCCAGCAGTTACTCGGGGAGCTCCTACAATGAGCAGTTCTTC. Its protein is CASSYSGSSYNEQFF.

The genes are TRBV6-6 and TRBJ1-1; 8 nucleotides line up with TRBD1. CDR3 size: 13 residues. CDR1 is MNHNY and CDR2 is SVGAGI in the germline V gene (reference sequence). V shed 2 bases, J shed 7 bases, and the junction held 3 bases outside the gene matches. The CDR3 nucleotides read TGTGCCAGCAGTTACGGACAGGGCCGTGAAGCTTTCTTT. Protein sequence: CASSYGQGREAFF.

This clone appeared once. The chain uses TRBV7-9 and TRBJ1-4; the match to TRBD1 covers 9 bases. J lost 5 bases, V lost 4 bases, and 2 bases had no gene match. The CDR3 length is 14 residues. Germline loops: CDR1 SEHNR, CDR2 FQNEAQ (reference sequence). Here the CDR3 DNA reads TGTGCCAGCAGCTCCGGGACAGGGAATGAAAAACTGTTTTTT. This encodes CASSSGTGNEKLFF.

The CDR3 sequence: CAWILGGDTNYGYTF. The CDR3 DNA reads TGTGCCTGGATTCTCGGAGGGGATACTAACTATGGCTACACCTTC. The rearrangement joins TRBV30 to TRBJ1-2; tentatively, D is TRBD1 (5 bases). V lost 4 bases to trimming and J lost 0 bases, with 15 bases between them. The CDR3 loop spans 15 amino acids. Germline V gene data show CDR1 as GTSNPN and CDR2 as SVGIG (reference sequence).

V and J are TRBV28 and TRBJ2-7, with D uncertain. The CDR3 loop spans 13 amino acids. V was cut by 2 bases and J by 4 bases, with 9 bases left in between. Germline loops: CDR1 MDHEN, CDR2 SYDVKM. For the CDR3, the DNA is TGTGCCAGCAGTTTACGGGTACTTTACGAGCAGTACTTC. Translating it yields CASSLRVLYEQYF.

The rearrangement uses TRBV9 and TRBJ2-7; no clear D gene. The length of the CDR3 is 13 residues. Germline V gene lookup returns CDR1 SGDLS and CDR2 YYNGEE. The V end lost 4 bases, the J end lost 4 bases, and 12 bases lay between the germline ends. CDR3 protein: CASSPTPHYEQYF. CDR3 nucleotide sequence: TGTGCCAGCAGCCCTACCCCTCATTACGAGCAGTACTTC. Full variable domain (remainder filled in from reference TRBV9 and TRBJ2-7): DSGVTQTPKHLITATGQRVTLRCSPRSGDLSVYWYQQSLDQGLQFLIQYYNGEERAKGNILERFSAQQFPDLHSELNLSSLELGDSALYFCASSPTPHYEQYFGPGTRLTVT.

V usage is TRBV5-1 and J usage is TRBJ1-5; tentative D call: TRBD1 (6 bases). Germline V gene lookup returns CDR1 SGHRS and CDR2 YFSETQ. The length of the CDR3 is 15 residues. V lost 0 bases and J 7 bases, leaving 14 bases between the germline ends. The CDR3 nucleotides read TGCGCCAGCAGCTTGGACCCAGGGACAAGGCAGCCCCAGCATTTT. Translating it yields CASSLDPGTRQPQHF.

V is TRBV15 and J is TRBJ1-1; D unresolved. The CDR3 runs 14 residues. Germline assignment: CDR1 LNHNV and CDR2 YYDKDF (reference sequence). The V gene lost 0 bases and the J gene lost 1 base, with 6 bases spanning the gap. The CDR3 DNA follows: TGTGCCACCAGCAGAGATCGAGGGAACACTGAAGCTTTCTTT. This codes for CATSRDRGNTEAFF.

V usage is TRBV7-2 and J usage is TRBJ2-5; 8 nucleotides line up with TRBD2. The CDR3 is 17 residues long. Germline V CDR1 and CDR2: SGHTA, FQGNSA. V gave up 3 bases and J gave up 1 base; unmatched junction bases: 10. The CDR3 bases are TGTGCCAGCAGCTTGGGTTTACAGCGGGGGCCCCAAGAGACCCAGTACTTC. This translates into CASSLGLQRGPQETQYF.

The V gene is TRBV7-9, the J gene TRBJ1-3, with 7 nucleotides matching TRBD1. Germline CDR1 SEHNR, CDR2 FQNEAQ (reference sequence). V dropped 10 bases and J dropped 7; count of bases not matched to a gene: 7. This CDR3 comprises 12 residues. This CDR3 reads CATGRQGNTIYF. The DNA for the CDR3 is TGTGCCACCGGGCGACAGGGTAACACCATATATTTT.

This clone was seen more than once but under ten times. The CDR3 region is CASSWAGAEAFF. The CDR3 bases are TGTGCCAGCTCCTGGGCGGGGGCGGAAGCTTTCTTT. The J gene is TRBJ1-1, the V gene TRBV19, with a weak D call TRBD1 (6 bases). Between the trimmed V and J ends, which lost 9 bases and 8 bases, there was a span of 16 bases. This CDR3 has 12 residues. CDR1 is LNHDA, CDR2 SQIVND, per germline (reference sequence).

J is TRBJ1-2 and V is TRBV9; 7 bases align to TRBD1. This CDR3 region has 15 residues. Germline V lookup: CDR1 SGDLS, CDR2 YYNGEE. J gave up 1 base and V 2 bases, and 5 bases lay outside the gene matches. The CDR3 loop is CASSVAGQHNYGYTF. The CDR3, as DNA: TGTGCCAGCAGCGTGGCGGGACAGCATAACTATGGCTACACCTTC.